Described below is a single T cell receptor (beta chain) sequence and its context. This could be a read error, since a much larger clone is one nucleotide away. TCR beta libraries were made by quantitative 5'-RACE with molecular barcodes. Using its own MiXCR run on the 5' RACE reads, TCRdb lists one record per CDR3 protein. The sample has roughly 150,000 distinct CDR3 sequences, about 7.3% seen once. The data are from a study of CD8 T cells in ankylosing spondylitis. The ends lost 3 bases at V and 2 bases at J; junction bases unmatched: 4. CDR3 length equals 14 residues. The germline gives CDR1 MDHEN, CDR2 SYDVKM.

The origin of this receptor is a female donor with ankylosing spondylitis or in good health (not recorded which). Sequencing input: blood, either unsorted or a sorted T cell fraction (not recorded which). V is TRBV28 and J is TRBJ2-7; 7 bases are shared with TRBD1. CDR3 DNA sequence: TGTGCCAGCAGTTTTGAACAGGGGACCTACGAGCAGTACTTC. It codes for CASSFEQGTYEQYF.